The 28 T cell receptor beta chains presented below share a single source sample, sequenced in a study of Ad26.COV2.S vaccination and SARS-CoV-2 variants (dated by TCRdb to 2020 to 2022). The sample's treatment or condition label, decoded: 15 to 20 received Ad26.COV2.S at low or high dose, single or two shots; a few received placebo; per-sample allocation not given. Repertoires of vaccine and placebo recipients were sequenced from samples collected on day 63 after the first injection. To prepare the library, the immunoSEQ multiplex PCR assay was applied. Imported from immuneACCESS, the table was reduced by TCRdb to in-frame sequences with V and J called. These copies leave out some clones; in studies compared against another copy, an unresolved V gene accounts for under half, and the cause of the remainder is not known. The sample table shows roughly 350,000 clones, and 86% are seen once. The ten largest make up around 11% of the sample.

The material sequenced was peripheral blood, taken in a trial of Ad26.COV2.S vaccine versus placebo. The origin of the receptors is a person between 18 and 65 years old who received the Ad26.COV2.S COVID-19 vaccine or a placebo.

CDR3 protein: CASSQEAESGQGIAYGYTF. The DNA for the CDR3 is TGCGCCAGCAGCCAAGAGGCCGAAAGTGGACAGGGTATAGCGTATGGCTACACCTTC. V is TRBV4-3 and J is TRBJ1-2, with 8 bases fitting TRBD1. Germline-derived CDR1 and CDR2 are LGHNA and YSLEER. After removal of 0 bases from V and 5 bases from J, the junction contained 17 bases not matched to a gene. This CDR3 spans 19 amino acids.

The chain joins TRBV9 to TRBJ2-1, with TRBD1 matching over 8 bases. The length of the CDR3 is 17 residues. Germline V gene sequence: CDR1 SGDLS, CDR2 YYNGEE. J gave up 5 bases and V 2 bases, and 12 bases lay outside the gene matches. The CDR3 spells CASSVGQGKLLDNEQFF. CDR3 DNA: TGTGCCAGCAGCGTCGGACAGGGCAAACTACTAGACAATGAGCAGTTCTTC.

This clone was counted between two and nine times. This chain joins TRBV10-3 and TRBJ1-3; D remains ambiguous. CDR3 length: 13 residues. The germline CDR1 and CDR2 sequences are ENHRY and SYGVKD. The V end was cut by 10 bases, the J end by 4 bases, with 14 bases between. The CDR3 loop reads CATDAGSGNTIYF. DNA of the CDR3: TGTGCCACCGACGCGGGGTCGGGAAACACCATATATTTT.

V usage is TRBV11-3 and J usage is TRBJ2-2; TRBD2 is a possible D gene (6 bases). The CDR3 is 18 amino acids. CDR1 is SGHNT, CDR2 YENEEA, per germline. V dropped 2 bases and J dropped 4 bases, with 20 bases sitting between them. The CDR3 nucleotides read TGTGCCAGCAGCTTAAGTAAATGGGGGGTCGATGGCACCGGGGAGCTGTTTTTT. It translates to CASSLSKWGVDGTGELFF.

The chain couples TRBV20-1 to TRBJ1-1; D is unresolved. The V end lost 3 bases, the J end lost 10 bases, and 12 bases lay between the germline ends. Germline CDR1 is DFQATT and CDR2 is SNEGSKA (reference sequence). The CDR3 is made up of 11 amino acids. The CDR3 spells CSARDLSRAFF. Here the CDR3 DNA reads TGCAGTGCTAGGGATCTATCCCGAGCTTTCTTT.

About this clone itself: The junction does not match germline at one end; this may be a read error. The rearrangement joins TRBV7-7 to TRBJ2-3; 9 nucleotides match TRBD2. From germline, CDR1 is SSHAT and CDR2 FNYEAQ (reference sequence). The CDR3 contains 15 residues. CDR3 nucleotide sequence: TGTGCTAGCAGCTTAGGCGGGGGGGCCTCAGATACGCAGTATTTT. This sequence encodes CASSLGGGASDTQYF.

CDR3 nucleotide sequence: TGTGCCAGCACCGAAATGGGACAGACTAACTATGGCTACACCTTC. Protein sequence: CASTEMGQTNYGYTF. V is TRBV28 and J is TRBJ1-2; 7 bases are shared with TRBD1. This CDR3 comprises 15 residues. After removal of 7 bases from V and 0 bases from J, the junction contained 8 bases not matched to a gene. CDR1 MDHEN and CDR2 SYDVKM come from the germline V gene.

The chain employs TRBV4-3 and TRBJ1-1; possibly TRBD1 for D (5 bases). V was clipped by 1 base and J by 1 base, with 7 bases between them. CDR1 is LGHNA, CDR2 YSLEER, per germline. The CDR3 contains 14 residues. The CDR3, as DNA: TGCGCCAGCAGCCAAGTCGGGGGGAACACTGAAGCTTTCTTT. It codes for CASSQVGGNTEAFF.

The J gene is TRBJ1-6, the V gene TRBV6-5, with TRBD1 matching 8 bases. V lost 3 bases and J lost 10; bases outside the gene matches: 5. The length of the CDR3 is 14 residues. The germline CDR1 and CDR2 sequences are MNHEY and SVGAGI. The CDR3 is CASSYMTGESPLHF. CDR3 DNA: TGTGCCAGCAGTTATATGACAGGGGAATCACCCCTCCACTTT.

J is TRBJ2-3 and V is TRBV24-1, with 7 bases lining up with TRBD1. The CDR3 is 16 amino acids. Germline lookup yields CDR1 KGHDR and CDR2 SFDVKD. Trimming cost V 4 bases and J 2 bases; bases outside gene matches: 8. The CDR3 nucleotides read TGTGCCACCAGTGACAGATTAGGGACAGACACAGATACGCAGTATTTT. This translates into CATSDRLGTDTDTQYF.

V usage is TRBV6-6 and J usage is TRBJ1-5, with unresolved D. Trimming left V 5 bases short and J 3 bases short, with 17 bases between. The germline V gene encodes CDR1 MNHNY and CDR2 SVGAGI (reference sequence). The CDR3 is 16 residues long. This chain's CDR3 is CASSRAGEGINQPQHF. In nucleotides, the CDR3 is TGTGCCAGCAGTAGAGCCGGGGAGGGCATCAATCAGCCCCAGCATTTT.

The chain joins TRBV27 to TRBJ1-6; the match to TRBD1 covers 9 bases. Germline V gives CDR1 MNHEY, CDR2 SMNVEV (reference sequence). The CDR3 runs 18 residues. V shed 5 bases, J shed 0 bases, and the junction held 8 bases outside the gene matches. CDR3 loop: CASSPGQGYLSYNSPLHF. Here the CDR3 DNA reads TGTGCCAGCAGTCCGGGACAGGGCTACCTCTCCTATAATTCACCCCTCCACTTT.

J is TRBJ2-1 and V is TRBV28; D is unresolved. Trimming stripped 7 bases from V and 0 bases from J, with 13 bases between. The CDR3 has 15 residues. CDR1 is MDHEN, CDR2 SYDVKM, per germline. CDR3 in amino acids: CASTPPASSYNEQFF. Written as DNA, the CDR3 is TGTGCCAGCACCCCCCCGGCGAGCTCCTACAATGAGCAGTTCTTC.

This sequence joins TRBV19 and TRBJ2-1; 13 bases agree with TRBD2. Germline V gives CDR1 LNHDA, CDR2 SQIVND (reference sequence). V lost 4 bases, J lost 9 bases, and 12 bases stayed unmatched. The CDR3 consists of 17 residues. The CDR3 here is CASSKGLAGVPQGEQFF. CDR3 bases: TGTGCCAGTAGTAAAGGACTAGCGGGAGTCCCGCAGGGTGAGCAGTTCTTC.

The gene calls are TRBV6-5 and TRBJ1-2; D gene ambiguous. Germline CDR1 is MNHEY and CDR2 is SVGAGI. The length of the CDR3 is 12 residues. V shed 7 bases and J shed 0 bases, with 6 bases lying between them. CDR3 sequence: CASTSTNYGYTF. In DNA, the CDR3 is TGTGCCAGCACATCGACTAACTATGGCTACACCTTC.

The gene calls are TRBV7-9 and TRBJ2-7, with a possible D match to TRBD2 (6 bases). Germline lookup yields CDR1 SEHNR and CDR2 FQNEAQ (reference sequence). The length of the CDR3 is 15 residues. The V end lost 8 bases, the J end lost 2 bases, and 19 bases lay between the germline ends. The CDR3 bases are TGTGCCAGCGCTTCCGGAGGGCGCTCGGCCTACGAGCAGTACTTC. Its protein is CASASGGRSAYEQYF.

This chain connects TRBV7-2 to TRBJ2-1, with TRBD2 matching 9 bases. This CDR3 contains 15 residues. Germline V gene data show CDR1 as SGHTA and CDR2 as FQGNSA. After removal of 4 bases from V and 2 bases from J, the junction contained 3 bases not matched to a gene. CDR3 DNA: TGTGCCAGCAGCTCGATAGCGGGGGCCTACAATGAGCAGTTCTTC. Protein product: CASSSIAGAYNEQFF.

The chain joins TRBV19 to TRBJ1-3; D is unresolved. This CDR3 spans 12 amino acids. The V end was cut by 4 bases, the J end by 0 bases, with 1 base between. CDR1 is LNHDA, CDR2 SQIVND, per germline (reference sequence). The DNA for the CDR3 is TGTGCCAGTAGTACCTCTGGAAACACCATATATTTT. This codes for CASSTSGNTIYF.

This clone was seen only a few times. This chain's CDR3 is CASRPTSGGFGELFF. CDR3 nucleotide sequence: TGCGCCAGCAGACCTACTAGCGGGGGGTTCGGGGAGCTGTTTTTT. The chain combines TRBV5-1 with TRBJ2-2, with 12 positions matching TRBD2. The CDR3 loop spans 15 amino acids. Germline CDR1 reads SGHRS; CDR2 reads YFSETQ. The V and J ends lost 5 bases and 7 bases, in that order; junction bases with no gene match: 6.

The J gene is TRBJ2-1, the V gene TRBV28, with 14 bases identical to TRBD2. This CDR3 has 14 amino acids. Looked up from germline, CDR1 is MDHEN and CDR2 is SYDVKM. Trimming cost V 3 bases and J 10 bases; bases outside gene matches: 2. CDR3 nucleotide sequence: TGTGCCAGCAGTTTGGGACTAGCGGGAGTGGAGCAGTTCTTC. Protein sequence: CASSLGLAGVEQFF.

J is TRBJ2-2 and V is TRBV12-5; D ambiguous. Germline-derived CDR1 and CDR2 are LGHNT and FRNRAP. The CDR3 extends over 15 amino acids. Trimming left V 4 bases short and J 4 bases short, with 13 bases between. CDR3: CASGYSGPITGELFF. CDR3 coding DNA: TGTGCTAGTGGTTATAGTGGGCCCATCACCGGGGAGCTGTTTTTT.

This chain connects TRBV19 to TRBJ1-1; D call uncertain. Trimming took 1 base from V and 0 from J, leaving 12 bases between them. Germline CDR1 reads LNHDA; CDR2 reads SQIVND (reference sequence). The CDR3 is 16 amino acids. Here the CDR3 reads CASSIGLGELNTEAFF. The CDR3 region has the DNA TGTGCCAGTAGTATAGGCCTGGGCGAACTGAACACTGAAGCTTTCTTT. The whole variable domain, remainder taken from reference TRBV19 and TRBJ1-1, is DGGITQSPKYLFRKEGQNVTLSCEQNLNHDAMYWYRQDPGQGLRLIYYSQIVNDFQKGDIAEGYSVSREKKESFPLTVTSAQKNPTAFYLCASSIGLGELNTEAFFGQGTRLTVV.

The gene calls are TRBV5-1 and TRBJ1-1, with no clear D. V lost 3 bases, J lost 6 bases, and 15 bases lay in between. The length of the CDR3 is 14 residues. Germline-derived CDR1 and CDR2 are SGHRS and YFSETQ. The CDR3 reads CASSSALKGAEAFF. CDR3 sequence (DNA): TGCGCCAGCAGCTCGGCCCTTAAGGGCGCTGAAGCTTTCTTT.

This clone occurred once. The chain couples TRBV6-2 or TRBV6-3 to TRBJ1-1; no firm D call. V shed 2 bases and J shed 2 bases, with 9 bases lying between them. The CDR3 spans 14 residues. The germline V gene encodes CDR1 MNHEY and CDR2 SVGEGT. The CDR3 region is CASSYPTVNTEAFF. CDR3 bases: TGTGCCAGCAGTTACCCTACAGTCAACACTGAAGCTTTCTTT.

The CDR3 DNA reads TGCAGTGCGGGACAAGAGACCCAGTACTTC. Its protein product is CSAGQETQYF. The chain combines TRBV20-1 with TRBJ2-5; D ambiguous. The CDR3 extends over 10 amino acids. The V gene's germline CDR1 is DFQATT and CDR2 SNEGSKA (reference sequence). V was shortened by 6 bases and J by 2 bases, with 4 bases between the two germline ends.

The chain carries TRBV12-3 or TRBV12-4 and TRBJ2-5, with 8 bases fitting TRBD1. Trimming removed 11 bases from V and 3 bases from J; junction bases left unmatched: 8. The CDR3 length is 13 residues. The CDR3 reads CASQETGEETQYF. CDR3 sequence (DNA): TGTGCCTCCCAGGAGACAGGGGAAGAGACCCAGTACTTC.

The chain joins TRBV19 to TRBJ1-1, with TRBD1 matching 7 bases. Germline values: CDR1 LNHDA, CDR2 SQIVND (reference sequence). The CDR3 is 17 amino acids. J gave up 0 bases and V 4 bases, and 11 bases lay outside the gene matches. The CDR3 reads CASSTPGGETMNTEAFF. CDR3 coding DNA: TGTGCCAGTAGTACCCCAGGGGGTGAAACCATGAACACTGAAGCTTTCTTT. The entire variable domain, with the rest obtained from reference TRBV19 and TRBJ1-1, is as follows: DGGITQSPKYLFRKEGQNVTLSCEQNLNHDAMYWYRQDPGQGLRLIYYSQIVNDFQKGDIAEGYSVSREKKESFPLTVTSAQKNPTAFYLCASSTPGGETMNTEAFFGQGTRLTVV.

The rearrangement joins TRBV4-2 to TRBJ2-7, with 9 bases aligning to TRBD2. Germline V gives CDR1 LGHNA, CDR2 YNFKEQ. There are 16 residues in the CDR3. The J segment lost 4 bases and the V segment lost 1 base, leaving 8 bases of the junction unmatched. The CDR3 loop reads CASSQVGSGSSYEQYF. The CDR3, as DNA: TGTGCCAGCAGCCAAGTGGGTAGCGGGAGTTCTTACGAGCAGTACTTC.